The 17 T cell receptor beta chains below all came from one sample that was sequenced in a study of identical twins. TCRdb reprocessed the 5' RACE reads with MiXCR, giving one entry per CDR3 protein. This table has about 340,000 distinct CDR3 sequences, approximately 10% appearing once. The sample consisted of naive T cells sorted from blood. These receptors were collected from a woman between 50 and 59 years old in good health.

The chain combines TRBV27 with TRBJ2-1, with D perhaps assigned TRBD1 or TRBD2 (5 bases each). With 6 bases removed from V and 10 bases from J, the gap between germline ends came to 19 bases. Per germline, CDR1 MNHEY and CDR2 SMNVEV (reference sequence). The CDR3 totals 14 residues. CDR3 region: CASRHRGGLVEQFF. CDR3 nucleotides: TGTGCCAGCAGGCACCGGGGCGGCCTGGTCGAGCAGTTCTTC.

Many counts were recorded for this clonotype. The chain is built from TRBV12-3 or TRBV12-4 and TRBJ2-2; 8 bases are shared with TRBD2. The J segment lost 2 bases and the V segment lost 6 bases, leaving 8 bases of the junction unmatched. This CDR3 spans 16 amino acids. The CDR3 DNA reads TGTGCCAGCAGCCCCAGGAGCGGGAGTAACACCGGGGAGCTGTTTTTT. Amino acids: CASSPRSGSNTGELFF.

Ten or more counts support this clonotype. This sequence joins TRBV15 and TRBJ1-2; 7 nucleotides line up with TRBD1. CDR1 is LNHNV, CDR2 YYDKDF, per germline (reference sequence). J was trimmed by 6 bases and V by 0 bases; bases with no gene match: 4. CDR3 size: 14 residues. The CDR3, as DNA: TGTGCCACCAGCAGAGACAGGGGGATAGATGGCTACACCTTC. As protein: CATSRDRGIDGYTF.

V usage is TRBV5-1 and J usage is TRBJ2-5; 8 positions match TRBD2. There are 13 residues in the CDR3. The junction had 5 bases not matched to a gene; V was cut back by 4 bases and J by 6 bases. The germline V gene encodes CDR1 SGHRS and CDR2 YFSETQ. The CDR3 is CASSMAGGKTQYF. The CDR3 nucleotides read TGCGCCAGCAGCATGGCGGGAGGCAAGACCCAGTACTTC.

There are a few counts of this clonotype. The rearrangement uses TRBV5-1 and TRBJ2-1; no clear D gene. Trimming removed 0 bases at V and 4 bases at J, with 17 bases between. Germline V lookup: CDR1 SGHRS, CDR2 YFSETQ. There are 17 residues in the CDR3. The CDR3 nucleotides are TGCGCCAGCAGCTTGGGTTTGAGCGTAGAACCGTACAATGAGCAGTTCTTC. Its translation is CASSLGLSVEPYNEQFF.

In its sample, this clonotype was seen a few times. The chain recombines TRBV7-9 with TRBJ2-5, with 8 bases that match TRBD2. Per germline, CDR1 SEHNR and CDR2 FQNEAQ (reference sequence). The CDR3 totals 17 residues. V shed 5 bases, J shed 0 bases, and the junction held 11 bases outside the gene matches. The CDR3 protein is CASSPPPGLVHQETQYF. In DNA, the CDR3 is TGTGCCAGCAGCCCGCCCCCGGGACTAGTTCACCAAGAGACCCAGTACTTC.

V gene TRBV7-8 combines with J gene TRBJ2-7, with 8 bases that match TRBD1. The germline V gene has CDR1 SGHVS and CDR2 FQNEAQ. The CDR3 runs to 13 residues. The trim removed 4 bases at V and 6 bases at J, leaving 5 bases unmatched. Here the CDR3 DNA reads TGTGCCAGCAGCTCGCGGACAGGGTCCGAGCAGTACTTC. The encoded protein is CASSSRTGSEQYF.

This clonotype showed up many times. This rearrangement joins TRBV20-1 to TRBJ2-1, with D perhaps given as TRBD1 or TRBD2 (5 bases each). CDR1 is DFQATT, CDR2 SNEGSKA, per germline (reference sequence). This CDR3 contains 16 residues. V was shortened by 0 bases and J by 3 bases, with 15 bases between the two germline ends. The CDR3 loop reads CSARDAGAPHYNEQFF. In DNA, the CDR3 is TGCAGTGCTAGAGATGCCGGGGCCCCCCACTACAATGAGCAGTTCTTC.

This clonotype has at least ten counts. The chain uses TRBV7-9 and TRBJ1-1; 9 positions match TRBD1. J was trimmed by 12 bases and V by 5 bases; bases with no gene match: 7. The germline CDR1 and CDR2 sequences are SEHNR and FQNEAQ (reference sequence). CDR3 length equals 12 residues. The DNA of the CDR3 is TGTGCCAGCAGCCGAACAGGGGGCGAATCTTTCTTT. Translated: CASSRTGGESFF. The full variable domain, rest sourced from reference TRBV7-9 and TRBJ1-1, is DTGVSQNPRHKITKRGQNVTFRCDPISEHNRLYWYRQTLGQGPEFLTYFQNEAQLEKSRLLSDRFSAERPKGSFSTLEIQRTEQGDSAMYLCASSRTGGESFFGQGTRLTVV.

This clonotype was seen many times. The chain links TRBV15 to TRBJ2-5; a possible D gene is TRBD1 (5 bases). The length of the CDR3 is 15 residues. The V end lost 0 bases, the J end lost 2 bases, and 10 bases lay between the germline ends. Germline CDR1 LNHNV, CDR2 YYDKDF (reference sequence). The DNA for the CDR3 is TGTGCCACCAGCAGAGATCTACAGGTACAAGAGACCCAGTACTTC. Its protein is CATSRDLQVQETQYF.

This clonotype appeared many times. The chain employs TRBV12-3 or TRBV12-4 and TRBJ1-5, with D possibly TRBD1 on 5 matching bases. The length of the CDR3 is 13 residues. Trimming removed 6 bases at V and 6 bases at J, with 12 bases between. The CDR3, as DNA: TGTGCCAGCAGGGGGACGGTGGGTCAGCCCCAGCATTTT. Translated: CASRGTVGQPQHF.

The gene calls are TRBV12-3 or TRBV12-4 and TRBJ2-6; the D is unclear. V was trimmed by 2 bases and J by 0 bases, leaving 5 bases between them. CDR3 length: 15 residues. CDR3 amino acids: CASSLYSSGANVLTF. The CDR3 coding sequence is TGTGCCAGCAGTTTATACAGCTCTGGGGCCAACGTCCTGACTTTC.

The CDR3 spells CASSAGSNTGELFF. The CDR3 DNA reads TGTGCCAGTAGTGCGGGATCGAACACCGGGGAGCTGTTTTTT. V usage is TRBV19 and J usage is TRBJ2-2, with D possibly being TRBD2 (6 bases). The CDR3 runs 14 residues. The ends were cut back, 5 bases at V and 0 bases at J, with 7 bases in the middle. The germline V gene encodes CDR1 LNHDA and CDR2 SQIVND (reference sequence).

This clonotype showed up many times. This sequence joins TRBV3-1 and TRBJ2-7; 8 nucleotides match TRBD2. This CDR3 has 16 amino acids. The junction had 7 bases not matched to a gene; V was cut back by 0 bases and J by 3 bases. From germline, CDR1 is LGHDT and CDR2 YNNKEL (reference sequence). Written as DNA, the CDR3 is TGTGCCAGCAGCCAAGAAGGACTAGCAGGCTTCTACGAGCAGTACGTC. Residues: CASSQEGLAGFYEQYV.

In its sample, this clonotype was seen a few times. The rearrangement links TRBV5-1 to TRBJ2-3; no definite D call. Trimming removed 0 bases at V and 4 bases at J, with 9 bases between. Germline-derived CDR1 and CDR2 are SGHRS and YFSETQ. The CDR3 runs to 14 residues. The CDR3 DNA reads TGCGCCAGCAGCTTGGAGGGCCTCTCAGATACGCAGTATTTT. Its translation is CASSLEGLSDTQYF.

This clonotype was seen at least ten times. V gene TRBV6-6 combines with J gene TRBJ2-1, with 14 bases identical to TRBD2. Germline V gene lookup returns CDR1 MNHNY and CDR2 SVGAGI (reference sequence). The V segment lost 7 bases and the J segment 5 bases; nucleotides outside the gene matches: 4. The CDR3 length is 15 residues. CDR3 in amino acids: CASTKGLAGDNEQFF. DNA of the CDR3: TGTGCCAGCACCAAGGGACTAGCGGGAGACAATGAGCAGTTCTTC.

There are many counts of this clonotype. This chain links TRBV10-3 with TRBJ1-2, with unresolved D. The V and J ends lost 10 bases and 2 bases respectively, with 14 bases between them. The germline CDR1 and CDR2 sequences are ENHRY and SYGVKD. This CDR3 comprises 13 residues. Here the CDR3 reads CATHPPENYGYTF. DNA of the CDR3: TGTGCCACCCACCCCCCAGAGAACTATGGCTACACCTTC.